This TCR beta chain is drawn from a study of T cells in localized non-small cell lung cancer. Findings and caveats of the study: Heterogeneity remains possible, as sequencing covered one tumor region only. Adjacent uninvolved lung had the highest clonality, suggesting focused antigen responses. There was an association of higher blood T cell density with longer overall survival.

Trimming pared 6 bases from V and 3 bases from J, leaving 12 bases between. The CDR3 covers 13 residues. Germline CDR1 is MNHEY and CDR2 is SMNVEV (reference sequence). As concerns this clone: Its antigen is not identified.

The data were produced by immunoSEQ multiplex PCR, yet TCRdb's version contains in-frame clones alone and is incomplete. Altogether 130,000 or so clones are present, approximately 88% being singletons, with the ten largest covering approximately 1.7%. The sample consisted of peripheral blood, taken before any cancer treatment. The rearrangement links TRBV27 to TRBJ2-7; D might be TRBD2 (7 bases). The receptor was derived from a female donor older than 55 with stage I lung adenocarcinoma. In DNA, the CDR3 is TGTGCCAGCAGCCCGAGGGGGGGCTACGAGCAGTACTTC. Protein: CASSPRGGYEQYF.